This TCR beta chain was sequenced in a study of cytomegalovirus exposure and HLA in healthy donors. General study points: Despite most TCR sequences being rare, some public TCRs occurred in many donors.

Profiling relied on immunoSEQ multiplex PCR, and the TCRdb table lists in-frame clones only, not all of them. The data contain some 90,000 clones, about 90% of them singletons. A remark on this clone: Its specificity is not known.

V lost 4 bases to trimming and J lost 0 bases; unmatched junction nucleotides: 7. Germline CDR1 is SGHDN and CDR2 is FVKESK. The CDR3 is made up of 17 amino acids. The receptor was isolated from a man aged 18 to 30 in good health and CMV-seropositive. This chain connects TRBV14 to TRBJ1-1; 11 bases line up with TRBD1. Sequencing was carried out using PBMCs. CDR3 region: CASSLWTGGSMNTEAFF. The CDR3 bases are TGTGCCAGCAGCCTGTGGACAGGGGGCTCCATGAACACTGAAGCTTTCTTT.